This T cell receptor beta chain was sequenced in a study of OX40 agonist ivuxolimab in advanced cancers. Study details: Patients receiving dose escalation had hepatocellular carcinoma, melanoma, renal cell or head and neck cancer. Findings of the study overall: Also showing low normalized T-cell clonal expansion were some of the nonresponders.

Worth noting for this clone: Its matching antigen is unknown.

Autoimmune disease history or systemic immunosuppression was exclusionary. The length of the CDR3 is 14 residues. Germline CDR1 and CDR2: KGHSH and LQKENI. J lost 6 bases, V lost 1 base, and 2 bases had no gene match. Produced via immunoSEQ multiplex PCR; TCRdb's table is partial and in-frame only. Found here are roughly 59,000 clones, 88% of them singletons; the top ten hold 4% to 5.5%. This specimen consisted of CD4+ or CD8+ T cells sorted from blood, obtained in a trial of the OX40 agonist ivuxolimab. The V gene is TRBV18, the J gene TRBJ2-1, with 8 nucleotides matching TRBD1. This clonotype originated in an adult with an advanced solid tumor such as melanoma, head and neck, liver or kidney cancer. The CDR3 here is CASSPRQGTNEQFF. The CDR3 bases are TGTGCCAGCTCACCACGACAGGGGACCAATGAGCAGTTCTTC.